This TCR beta chain derives from a study of cytomegalovirus exposure and HLA in healthy donors. The PCR was carried out with 60 Vbeta primers and 13 Jbeta primers. Clones were sequenced by immunoSEQ multiplex PCR, and TCRdb holds only the in-frame ones, with some missing. The sample gives approximately 90,000 clones, 77% of which show up once; around 5.3% is in the top ten. CDR1 is LNHDA, CDR2 SQIVND, per germline (reference sequence). This CDR3 contains 15 residues. V was cut by 2 bases and J by 0 bases, with 8 bases left in between. The receptor comes from a woman aged 40 to 50 in good health and CMV-seronegative. Sequencing used PBMCs. This chain uses TRBV19 with TRBJ1-3; D is unclear. The CDR3 region is CASSISKLSGNTIYF. Here the CDR3 DNA reads TGTGCCAGTAGTATATCTAAGCTCTCTGGAAACACCATATATTTT. The whole variable domain, remainder taken from reference TRBV19 and TRBJ1-3, is DGGITQSPKYLFRKEGQNVTLSCEQNLNHDAMYWYRQDPGQGLRLIYYSQIVNDFQKGDIAEGYSVSREKKESFPLTVTSAQKNPTAFYLCASSISKLSGNTIYFGEGSWLTVV.